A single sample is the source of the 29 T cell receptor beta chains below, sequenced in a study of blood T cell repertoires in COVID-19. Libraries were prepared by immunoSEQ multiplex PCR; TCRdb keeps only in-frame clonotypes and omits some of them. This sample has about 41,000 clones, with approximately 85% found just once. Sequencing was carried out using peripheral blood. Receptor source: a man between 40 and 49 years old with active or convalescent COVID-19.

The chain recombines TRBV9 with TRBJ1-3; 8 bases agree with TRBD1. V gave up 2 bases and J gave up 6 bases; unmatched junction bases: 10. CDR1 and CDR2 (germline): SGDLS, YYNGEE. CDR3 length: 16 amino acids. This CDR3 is CASSVESGGNLNTIYF. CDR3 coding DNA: TGTGCCAGCAGCGTGGAGTCAGGGGGCAACCTAAACACCATATATTTT.

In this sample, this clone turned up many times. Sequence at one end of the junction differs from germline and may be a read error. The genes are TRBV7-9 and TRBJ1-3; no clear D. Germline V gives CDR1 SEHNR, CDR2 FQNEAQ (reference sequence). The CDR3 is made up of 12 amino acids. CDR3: CASSLDGDTIYF. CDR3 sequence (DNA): TGTGCCAGCAGCTTAGATGGAGACACCATATATTTT.

CDR3 sequence reads: CASTRSVSSGYTF. DNA of the CDR3: TGTGCCAGCACACGGAGCGTGAGCAGTGGCTACACCTTC. The chain carries TRBV18 and TRBJ1-2; D unresolved. This CDR3 comprises 13 residues. Germline V gene data show CDR1 as KGHSH and CDR2 as LQKENI. Trimming stripped 8 bases from V and 7 bases from J, with 17 bases between.

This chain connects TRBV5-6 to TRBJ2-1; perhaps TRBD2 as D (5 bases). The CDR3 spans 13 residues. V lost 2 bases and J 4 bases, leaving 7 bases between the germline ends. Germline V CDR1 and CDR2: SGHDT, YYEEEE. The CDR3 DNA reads TGTGCCAGCAGCTTCGGGAATTACAATGAGCAGTTCTTC. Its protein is CASSFGNYNEQFF.

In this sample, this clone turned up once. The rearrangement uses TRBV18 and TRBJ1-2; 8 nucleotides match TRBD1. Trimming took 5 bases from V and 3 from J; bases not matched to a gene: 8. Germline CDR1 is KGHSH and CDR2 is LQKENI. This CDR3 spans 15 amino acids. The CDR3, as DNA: TGTGCCAGCTCATTGACAGGGGAGTATTACTATGGCTACACCTTC. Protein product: CASSLTGEYYYGYTF.

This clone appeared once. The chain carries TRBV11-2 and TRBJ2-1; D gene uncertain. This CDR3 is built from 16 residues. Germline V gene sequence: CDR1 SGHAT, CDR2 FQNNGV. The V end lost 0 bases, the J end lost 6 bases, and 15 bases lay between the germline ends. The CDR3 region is CASSLELAVGGNEQFF. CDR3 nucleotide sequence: TGTGCCAGCAGCTTAGAGTTGGCGGTAGGCGGCAATGAGCAGTTCTTC.

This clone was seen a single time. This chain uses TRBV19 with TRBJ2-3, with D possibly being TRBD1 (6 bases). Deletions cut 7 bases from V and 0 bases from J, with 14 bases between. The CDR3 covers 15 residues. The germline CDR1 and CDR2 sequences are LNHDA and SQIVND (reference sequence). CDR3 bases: TGTGCCAGTACCTCGGCCAGGGGAAGCACAGATACGCAGTATTTT. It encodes CASTSARGSTDTQYF.

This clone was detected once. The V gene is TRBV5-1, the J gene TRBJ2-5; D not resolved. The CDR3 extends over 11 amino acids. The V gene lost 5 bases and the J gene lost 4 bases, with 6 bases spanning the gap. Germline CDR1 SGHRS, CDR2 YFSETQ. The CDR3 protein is CASSVSETQYF. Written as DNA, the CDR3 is TGCGCCAGCAGTGTATCAGAGACCCAGTACTTC.

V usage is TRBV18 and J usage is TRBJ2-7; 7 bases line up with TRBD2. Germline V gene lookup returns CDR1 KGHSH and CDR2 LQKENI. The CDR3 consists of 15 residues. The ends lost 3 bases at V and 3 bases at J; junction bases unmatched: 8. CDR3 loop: CASSPYLAEGYEQYF. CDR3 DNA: TGTGCCAGCTCACCTTACCTAGCGGAGGGCTACGAGCAGTACTTC.

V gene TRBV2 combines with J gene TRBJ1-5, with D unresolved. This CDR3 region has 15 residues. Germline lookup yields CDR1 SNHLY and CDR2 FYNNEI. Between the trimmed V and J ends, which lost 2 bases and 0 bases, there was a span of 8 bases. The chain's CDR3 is CASSESLYSNQPQHF. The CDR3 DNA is TGTGCCAGCAGTGAATCGCTCTATAGCAATCAGCCCCAGCATTTT.

The CDR3 region is CASSLRGRPRGSSPLHF. DNA of the CDR3: TGTGCCAGCAGCTTAAGAGGGAGGCCACGGGGGAGTTCACCCCTCCACTTT. The chain couples TRBV11-3 to TRBJ1-6; possible D gene TRBD1, 5 bases. Germline CDR1 SGHNT, CDR2 YENEEA. This CDR3 region has 17 residues. The ends were cut back, 2 bases at V and 9 bases at J, with 20 bases in the middle.

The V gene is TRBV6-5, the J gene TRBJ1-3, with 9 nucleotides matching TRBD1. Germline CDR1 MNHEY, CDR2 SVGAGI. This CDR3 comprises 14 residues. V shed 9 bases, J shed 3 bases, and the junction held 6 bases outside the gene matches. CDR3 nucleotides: TGTGCCAGTTCCGGGACAGGGAATGGAAACACCATATATTTT. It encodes CASSGTGNGNTIYF.

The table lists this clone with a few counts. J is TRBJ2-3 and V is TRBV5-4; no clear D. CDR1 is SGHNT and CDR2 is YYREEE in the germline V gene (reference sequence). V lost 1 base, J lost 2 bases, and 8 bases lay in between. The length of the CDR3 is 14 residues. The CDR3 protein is CASSLSLDTDTQYF. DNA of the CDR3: TGTGCCAGCAGCTTGTCACTTGACACAGATACGCAGTATTTT.

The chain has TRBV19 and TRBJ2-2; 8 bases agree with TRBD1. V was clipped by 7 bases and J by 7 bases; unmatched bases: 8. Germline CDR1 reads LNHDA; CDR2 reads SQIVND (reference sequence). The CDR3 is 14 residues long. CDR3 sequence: CASTPTGANGELFF. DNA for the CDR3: TGTGCCAGTACCCCGACAGGGGCTAACGGGGAGCTGTTTTTT.

CDR3 loop: CASSHRRGNHNEQFF. Here the CDR3 DNA reads TGTGCCAGCAGCCACCGTAGGGGCAACCACAATGAGCAGTTCTTC. V and J are TRBV28 and TRBJ2-1; TRBD1 might be the D (5 bases). The germline gives CDR1 MDHEN, CDR2 SYDVKM. This CDR3 spans 15 amino acids. V gave up 6 bases and J gave up 5 bases, with 17 bases separating them.

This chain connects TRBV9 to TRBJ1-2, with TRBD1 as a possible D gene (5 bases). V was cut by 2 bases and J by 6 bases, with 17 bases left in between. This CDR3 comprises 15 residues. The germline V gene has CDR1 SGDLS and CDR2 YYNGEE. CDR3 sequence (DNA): TGTGCCAGCAGCGTCTTCCAAAGCGGGGCCAATGGCTACACCTTC. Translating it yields CASSVFQSGANGYTF.

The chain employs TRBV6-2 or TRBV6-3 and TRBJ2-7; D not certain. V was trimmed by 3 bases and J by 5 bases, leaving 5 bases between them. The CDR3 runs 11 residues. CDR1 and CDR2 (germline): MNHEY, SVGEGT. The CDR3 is CASSYQNEQYF. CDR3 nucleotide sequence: TGTGCCAGCAGTTATCAAAACGAGCAGTACTTC.

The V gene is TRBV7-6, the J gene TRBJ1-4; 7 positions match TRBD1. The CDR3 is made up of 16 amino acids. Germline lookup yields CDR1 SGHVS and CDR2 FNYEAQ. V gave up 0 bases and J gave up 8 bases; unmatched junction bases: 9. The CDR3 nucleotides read TGTGCCAGCAGCTTAGCCCCCAGGGGGGTTGCCGAAAAACTGTTTTTT. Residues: CASSLAPRGVAEKLFF.

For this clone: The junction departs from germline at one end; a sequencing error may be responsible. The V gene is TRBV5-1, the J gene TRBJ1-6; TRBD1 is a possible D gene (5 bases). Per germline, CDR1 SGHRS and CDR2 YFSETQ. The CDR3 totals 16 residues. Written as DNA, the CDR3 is TGCGCCAGCAGCTTGGAAGGGGTGTCCTCTAATTCACCCCTCCACTTT. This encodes CASSLEGVSSNSPLHF.

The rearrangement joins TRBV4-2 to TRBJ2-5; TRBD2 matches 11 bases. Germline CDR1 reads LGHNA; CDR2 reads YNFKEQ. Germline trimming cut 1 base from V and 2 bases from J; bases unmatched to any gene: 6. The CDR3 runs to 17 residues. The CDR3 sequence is CASSQVEGTSGQETQYF. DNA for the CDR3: TGTGCCAGCAGCCAAGTAGAAGGGACTAGCGGACAAGAGACCCAGTACTTC.

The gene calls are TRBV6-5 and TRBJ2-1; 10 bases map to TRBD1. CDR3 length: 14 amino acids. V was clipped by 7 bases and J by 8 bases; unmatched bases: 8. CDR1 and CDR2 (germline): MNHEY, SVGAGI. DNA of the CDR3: TGTGCCAGCACCAGGGACAGGGGAATGGATGAGCAGTTCTTC. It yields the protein CASTRDRGMDEQFF.

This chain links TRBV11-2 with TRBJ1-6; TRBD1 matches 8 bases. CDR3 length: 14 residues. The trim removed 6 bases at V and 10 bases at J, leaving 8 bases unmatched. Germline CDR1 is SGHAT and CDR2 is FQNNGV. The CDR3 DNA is TGTGCCAGCAGACCCCGACAGGGGCCCTCACCCCTCCACTTT. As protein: CASRPRQGPSPLHF. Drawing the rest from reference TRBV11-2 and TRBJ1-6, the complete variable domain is EAGVAQSPRYKIIEKRQSVAFWCNPISGHATLYWYQQILGQGPKLLIQFQNNGVVDDSQLPKDRFSAERLKGVDSTLKIQPAKLEDSAVYLCASRPRQGPSPLHFGNGTRLTVT.

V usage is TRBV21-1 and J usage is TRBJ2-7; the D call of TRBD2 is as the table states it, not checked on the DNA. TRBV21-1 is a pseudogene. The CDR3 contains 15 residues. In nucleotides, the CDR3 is TGTGCCAGCAGCCCTCAGGTAGCGGATTCCTACGAGCAGTACTTC. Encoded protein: CASSPQVADSYEQYF.

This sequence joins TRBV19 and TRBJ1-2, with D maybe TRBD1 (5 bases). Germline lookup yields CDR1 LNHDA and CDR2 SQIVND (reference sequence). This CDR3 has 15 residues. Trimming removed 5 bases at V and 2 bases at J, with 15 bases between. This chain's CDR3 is CASSGSGSENYGYTF. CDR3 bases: TGTGCCAGTAGTGGTTCAGGGTCGGAGAACTATGGCTACACCTTC.

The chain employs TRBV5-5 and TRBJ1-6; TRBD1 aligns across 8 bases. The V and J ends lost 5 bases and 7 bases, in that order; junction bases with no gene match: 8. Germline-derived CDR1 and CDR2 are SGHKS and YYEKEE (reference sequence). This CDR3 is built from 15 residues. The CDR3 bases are TGTGCCAGCAGTTACGACAGGGGCCAAAATTCACCCCTCCACTTT. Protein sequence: CASSYDRGQNSPLHF. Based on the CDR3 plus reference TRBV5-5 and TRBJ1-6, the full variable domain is DAGVTQSPTHLIKTRGQQVTLRCSPISGHKSVSWYQQVLGQGPQFIFQYYEKEERGRGNFPDRFSARQFPNYSSELNVNALLLGDSALYLCASSYDRGQNSPLHFGNGTRLTVT.

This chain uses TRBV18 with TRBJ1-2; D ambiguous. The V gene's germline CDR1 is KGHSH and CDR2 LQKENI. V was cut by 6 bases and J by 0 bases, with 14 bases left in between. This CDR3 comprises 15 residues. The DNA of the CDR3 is TGTGCCAGCTCTCCCTTAAGTGGAGCTAACTATGGCTACACCTTC. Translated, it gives CASSPLSGANYGYTF.

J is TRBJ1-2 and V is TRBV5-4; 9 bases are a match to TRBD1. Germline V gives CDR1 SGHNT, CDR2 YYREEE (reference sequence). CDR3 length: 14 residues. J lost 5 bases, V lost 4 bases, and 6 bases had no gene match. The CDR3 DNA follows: TGTGCCAGCAGCCACCGGGGACAGGGATATGGCTACACCTTC. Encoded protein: CASSHRGQGYGYTF.

The CDR3 loop is CASSQRQGATVEQYF. The CDR3 DNA follows: TGTGCCAGCAGCCAAAGACAGGGGGCGACGGTCGAGCAGTACTTC. The chain joins TRBV7-8 to TRBJ2-7; 10 positions match TRBD1. This CDR3 region has 15 residues. From germline, CDR1 is SGHVS and CDR2 FQNEAQ. After removal of 5 bases from V and 6 bases from J, the junction contained 10 bases not matched to a gene.

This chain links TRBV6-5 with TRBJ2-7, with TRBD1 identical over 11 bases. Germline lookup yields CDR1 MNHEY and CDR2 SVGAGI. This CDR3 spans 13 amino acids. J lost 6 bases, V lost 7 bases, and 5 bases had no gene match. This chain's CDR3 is CASKDRGRGEQYF. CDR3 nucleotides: TGTGCCAGCAAGGACAGGGGGCGAGGCGAGCAGTACTTC.